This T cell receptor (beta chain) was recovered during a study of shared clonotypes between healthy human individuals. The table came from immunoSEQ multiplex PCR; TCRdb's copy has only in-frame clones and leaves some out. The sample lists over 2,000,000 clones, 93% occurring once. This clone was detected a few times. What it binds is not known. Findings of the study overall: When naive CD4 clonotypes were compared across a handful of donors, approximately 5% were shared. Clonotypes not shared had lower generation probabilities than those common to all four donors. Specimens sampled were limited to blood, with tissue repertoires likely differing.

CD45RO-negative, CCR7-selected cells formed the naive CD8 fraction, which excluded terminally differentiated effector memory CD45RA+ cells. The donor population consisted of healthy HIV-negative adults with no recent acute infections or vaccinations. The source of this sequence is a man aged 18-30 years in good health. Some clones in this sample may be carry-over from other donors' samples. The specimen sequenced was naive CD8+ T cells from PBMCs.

CDR3 bases: TGTGCCAGCAGTGAACGGGTGAACACTGAAGCTTTCTTT. Translating it yields CASSERVNTEAFF. The chain recombines TRBV6-1 with TRBJ1-1; D uncertain. The germline CDR1 and CDR2 sequences are MNHNS and SASEGT. The CDR3 contains 13 residues. V was cut by 2 bases and J by 0 bases, with 4 bases left in between.